One and the same sample provided the 28 T cell receptor beta chains below, sequenced in a study of blood T cell repertoires in COVID-19. Data came from immunoSEQ multiplex PCR; TCRdb stores just in-frame clones and leaves some out. Among some 210,000 clones listed, over 75% were seen once. What was sequenced was PBMCs or T cells enriched from blood (not recorded which). These receptors came from a middle-aged man who had recovered from COVID-19.

The chain carries TRBV6-6 and TRBJ2-1; TRBD2 matches 13 bases. V was clipped by 6 bases and J by 4 bases; unmatched bases: 3. The CDR3 contains 15 residues. Germline V gene lookup returns CDR1 MNHNY and CDR2 SVGAGI (reference sequence). CDR3 nucleotides: TGTGCCAGCAGCCTGGGACTAGCGGGGTACAATGAGCAGTTCTTC. It translates to CASSLGLAGYNEQFF.

This clone was counted once. The chain recombines TRBV19 with TRBJ1-2; D not resolved. CDR1 and CDR2 from the germline V gene are LNHDA and SQIVND (reference sequence). There are 15 residues in the CDR3. The ends were cut back, 0 bases at V and 1 base at J, with 9 bases in the middle. CDR3 coding DNA: TGTGCCAGTAGTATAGATCTAACCCGTAACTATGGCTACACCTTC. Amino acid sequence: CASSIDLTRNYGYTF.

This chain uses TRBV30 with TRBJ2-7; D may be TRBD2 (5 bases). The V and J ends lost 0 bases and 4 bases respectively, with 16 bases between them. Per the germline V gene, CDR1 is GTSNPN and CDR2 is SVGIG (reference sequence). The CDR3 extends over 15 amino acids. The CDR3 sequence is CAWSVMFGNGYEQYF. As DNA, the CDR3 is TGTGCCTGGAGTGTGATGTTCGGGAACGGATACGAGCAGTACTTC.

The chain has TRBV5-5 and TRBJ2-1, with TRBD2 identical over 12 bases. The CDR3 spans 16 residues. Unmatched junction bases numbered 4, after V lost 0 bases and J lost 6 bases. CDR1 SGHKS and CDR2 YYEKEE come from the germline V gene (reference sequence). In DNA, the CDR3 is TGTGCCAGCAGCTTGGGCCTAGCGGGAGGGGGCAATGAGCAGTTCTTC. Translation: CASSLGLAGGGNEQFF.

This clone was seen once. V gene TRBV30 combines with J gene TRBJ1-4; 9 bases are a match to TRBD1. Germline V CDR1 and CDR2: GTSNPN, SVGIG (reference sequence). The CDR3 length is 14 residues. With V trimmed by 5 bases and J by 7 bases, 8 bases remained unmatched. The CDR3 spells CAWRGRQGVEKLFF. The CDR3 bases are TGTGCCTGGCGGGGGAGACAGGGGGTTGAAAAACTGTTTTTT.

The chain recombines TRBV5-6 with TRBJ2-1; D is perhaps TRBD1 (5 bases). Trimming left V 1 base short and J 6 bases short, with 14 bases between. Germline V gene lookup returns CDR1 SGHDT and CDR2 YYEEEE. The CDR3 length is 15 residues. DNA for the CDR3: TGTGCCAGCAGCTTGTTGGGATGGGGCGGCAATGAGCAGTTCTTC. It translates to CASSLLGWGGNEQFF.

The chain combines TRBV21-1 with TRBJ1-2; the listed D gene, TRBD1, was not tested against the DNA. TRBV21-1 is labeled a pseudogene. CDR3 length equals 15 residues. CDR3 sequence (DNA): TGTGCCAGCAGCAAAAGCCCGCAAGGGGACTATGGCTACACCTTC. Its protein product is CASSKSPQGDYGYTF.

V is TRBV2 and J is TRBJ1-2; the D is unclear. The CDR3 is 11 amino acids. Per germline, CDR1 SNHLY and CDR2 FYNNEI. The germline V and J ends were trimmed by 1 base and 8 bases, with 5 bases remaining between them. CDR3 protein: CASSEDGGYTF. CDR3 nucleotide sequence: TGTGCCAGCAGTGAAGACGGGGGCTACACCTTC.

The chain employs TRBV3-1 (or the pseudogene TRBV3-2) and TRBJ2-6; TRBD1 might be the D (6 bases). Germline V gives CDR1 LGHDT, CDR2 YNNKEL (reference sequence). The CDR3 spans 19 residues. V gave up 5 bases and J gave up 4 bases, with 24 bases separating them. The DNA of the CDR3 is TGTGCCAGCAGCTTCCGACAAAGGACAGCCTTGGGGGGGGCCAACGTCCTGACTTTC. Residues: CASSFRQRTALGGANVLTF.

V usage is TRBV19 and J usage is TRBJ1-1; D perhaps matches TRBD1 (6 bases). The CDR3 runs 14 residues. Per the germline V gene, CDR1 is LNHDA and CDR2 is SQIVND (reference sequence). V lost 2 bases and J lost 5, with 12 bases in between. DNA for the CDR3: TGTGCCAGTAGTATACAGGGGCTACGGACTGAAGCTTTCTTT. Protein: CASSIQGLRTEAFF.

The chain employs TRBV5-1 and TRBJ1-5; possible D gene TRBD1, 6 bases. This CDR3 is built from 15 residues. Germline values: CDR1 SGHRS, CDR2 YFSETQ. Trimming removed 4 bases at V and 4 bases at J, with 15 bases between. The CDR3 nucleotides are TGCGCCAGCAGCGCAGGGACATCTGGGAATCAGCCCCAGCATTTT. Translation gives CASSAGTSGNQPQHF.

V is TRBV29-1 and J is TRBJ1-1; 9 bases line up with TRBD1. The CDR3 runs to 13 residues. The germline V gene has CDR1 SQVTM and CDR2 ANQGSEA. With V trimmed by 6 bases and J by 4 bases, 6 bases remained unmatched. DNA of the CDR3: TGCAGCGTGAGGGGACAGGGAAGCACTGAAGCTTTCTTT. This translates into CSVRGQGSTEAFF.

The chain joins TRBV9 to TRBJ2-2; D not certain. Germline CDR1 is SGDLS and CDR2 is YYNGEE. The ends were cut back, 0 bases at V and 7 bases at J, with 13 bases in the middle. The CDR3 is 15 amino acids. The CDR3 region is CASSVAPAANGELFF. CDR3 nucleotide sequence: TGTGCCAGCAGCGTAGCTCCCGCGGCGAACGGGGAGCTGTTTTTT.

This chain uses TRBV3-1 (or the pseudogene TRBV3-2) with TRBJ2-5; 11 bases are shared with TRBD2. The CDR3 contains 18 residues. Germline V gene data show CDR1 as LGHDT and CDR2 as YNNKEL (reference sequence). With V trimmed by 0 bases and J by 5 bases, 11 bases remained unmatched. The CDR3 protein is CASSQDVIAGGPRETQYF. The CDR3 DNA reads as TGTGCCAGCAGCCAAGATGTAATAGCGGGGGGGCCGCGGGAGACCCAGTACTTC.

This sequence joins TRBV5-8 and TRBJ2-7, with D possibly matching TRBD2 (5 bases). Germline loops: CDR1 SGHTS, CDR2 YDEGEE. Trimming pared 5 bases from V and 0 bases from J, leaving 18 bases between. CDR3 size: 16 residues. CDR3: CASSPWVGGYSYEQYF. For the CDR3, the DNA is TGTGCCAGCAGTCCCTGGGTCGGCGGGTACTCCTACGAGCAGTACTTC.

This sequence joins TRBV5-4 and TRBJ2-4, with a weak D call TRBD1 (6 bases). V lost 3 bases and J lost 0, with 10 bases in between. The CDR3 loop spans 15 amino acids. CDR1 is SGHNT and CDR2 is YYREEE in the germline V gene (reference sequence). DNA of the CDR3: TGTGCCAGCAGCTCACGGACAGAAGCCAAAAACATTCAGTACTTC. Protein sequence: CASSSRTEAKNIQYF.

V usage is TRBV6-2 or TRBV6-3 and J usage is TRBJ1-1, with 12 bases lining up with TRBD1. CDR3 size: 13 residues. V was pared by 2 bases and J by 12 bases, with 4 bases of the junction left unmatched. CDR1 is MNHEY, CDR2 SVGEGT, per germline. In nucleotides, the CDR3 is TGTGCCAGCAGTTACGGGACAGGGGGCCGAACTTTCTTT. This encodes CASSYGTGGRTFF.

V usage is TRBV3-1 (or the pseudogene TRBV3-2) and J usage is TRBJ2-1; possibly TRBD2 for D (5 bases). V lost 1 base, J lost 0 bases, and 10 bases lay in between. This CDR3 contains 16 residues. Germline CDR1 and CDR2: LGHDT and YNNKEL (reference sequence). CDR3 in amino acids: CASSQGRSYSYNEQFF. For the CDR3, the DNA is TGTGCCAGCAGCCAAGGGAGGTCATACTCCTACAATGAGCAGTTCTTC.

The chain couples TRBV19 to TRBJ2-1, with D perhaps TRBD2 (6 bases). The CDR3 runs to 14 residues. CDR1 is LNHDA and CDR2 is SQIVND in the germline V gene (reference sequence). V lost 7 bases and J 1 base, leaving 11 bases between the germline ends. CDR3 bases: TGTGCCAGTAACGCTGGGGGGTCCTACAATGAGCAGTTCTTC. Translating it yields CASNAGGSYNEQFF.

The CDR3 here is CASSVGTGNNQPQHF. CDR3 coding DNA: TGTGCCAGCAGCGTTGGGACAGGGAACAATCAGCCCCAGCATTTT. The V and J genes are TRBV9 and TRBJ1-5, with 9 bases that match TRBD1. This CDR3 region has 15 residues. Trimming removed 2 bases from V and 3 bases from J; junction bases left unmatched: 3. Germline assignment: CDR1 SGDLS and CDR2 YYNGEE.

This clone was seen a few times. This chain links TRBV19 with TRBJ1-5; D is possibly TRBD1 (5 bases). The CDR3 contains 15 residues. Trimming cost V 3 bases and J 3 bases, with 12 bases left between them. Germline assignment: CDR1 LNHDA and CDR2 SQIVND (reference sequence). CDR3 loop: CASSMDTKYNQPQHF. CDR3 DNA: TGTGCCAGTAGTATGGACACCAAATACAATCAGCCCCAGCATTTT.

The chain employs TRBV2 and TRBJ1-1; a possible D gene is TRBD1 (6 bases). Trimming shortened V by 7 bases and J by 1 base, and 16 bases separated the two germline ends. In germline, CDR1 is SNHLY, CDR2 FYNNEI. The CDR3 extends over 15 amino acids. CDR3 sequence (DNA): TGTGCCAGCACGCAGAGATGGACAGCGAACACTGAAGCTTTCTTT. This translates into CASTQRWTANTEAFF.

The chain links TRBV18 to TRBJ2-2; 10 bases match TRBD1. CDR1 and CDR2 (germline): KGHSH, LQKENI. With V trimmed by 3 bases and J by 3 bases, 7 bases remained unmatched. The CDR3 covers 17 residues. CDR3 residues: CASSPLIDRGHTGELFF. CDR3 nucleotide sequence: TGTGCCAGCTCACCTCTCATTGACAGGGGGCACACCGGGGAGCTGTTTTTT.

This chain links TRBV5-1 with TRBJ1-5; no clear D. The CDR3 runs 13 residues. Per the germline V gene, CDR1 is SGHRS and CDR2 is YFSETQ. Trimming pared 4 bases from V and 10 bases from J, leaving 15 bases between. CDR3 sequence: CASSPEGTYPQHF. The CDR3 bases are TGCGCCAGCAGCCCCGAGGGAACCTATCCCCAGCATTTT.

V usage is TRBV5-8 and J usage is TRBJ2-2; D possibly corresponds to TRBD2 (6 bases). There are 17 residues in the CDR3. Germline-derived CDR1 and CDR2 are SGHTS and YDEGEE. V was clipped by 2 bases and J by 5 bases, with 19 bases between them. The CDR3 loop is CASSFAARERGTGELFF. Here the CDR3 DNA reads TGTGCCAGCAGCTTCGCTGCCCGGGAGCGAGGAACCGGGGAGCTGTTTTTT.

This chain connects TRBV2 to TRBJ2-7, with D perhaps matching TRBD2 (6 bases). Trimming took 4 bases from V and 7 from J, leaving 20 bases between them. CDR1 is SNHLY and CDR2 is FYNNEI in the germline V gene. The CDR3 spans 15 residues. The CDR3 loop is CASSVGRPLTGEQYF. The CDR3 DNA is TGTGCCAGCAGTGTGGGGAGGCCGCTTACGGGAGAGCAGTACTTC.

This rearrangement joins TRBV19 to TRBJ1-2; TRBD1 aligns across 7 bases. This CDR3 spans 14 amino acids. Germline V gene lookup returns CDR1 LNHDA and CDR2 SQIVND (reference sequence). Losses at the gene ends were 6 bases for V and 4 bases for J; bases not matched to a gene: 8. The CDR3 here is CASRDQQGSYGYTF. The DNA of the CDR3 is TGTGCCAGTAGGGATCAACAGGGGAGCTATGGCTACACCTTC.

The chain is built from TRBV12-3 or TRBV12-4 and TRBJ1-5, with D maybe TRBD1 (5 bases). The CDR3 length is 13 residues. The germline V and J ends were trimmed by 8 bases and 0 bases, with 8 bases remaining between them. CDR3 in DNA: TGTGCCAGCGGGACTATTAGCAATCAGCCCCAGCATTTT. Translated, it gives CASGTISNQPQHF.